The TCR beta chain described here comes from a study of cytomegalovirus exposure and HLA in healthy donors. Clones were read by immunoSEQ multiplex PCR, and TCRdb kept only the in-frame ones, dropping some. The repertoire holds roughly 120,000 clones, with around 94% as singletons. Study observations and caveats: A subsequent analysis found that TCR clusters from the first cohort also tended to co-occur in the 130 or so validation repertoires, with 90% to 95% of cluster scores above 0.

The CDR3 is 15 amino acids. Germline values: CDR1 SNHLY, CDR2 FYNNEI. The V and J ends lost 5 bases and 3 bases, in that order; junction bases with no gene match: 7. A remark on this clone: What it binds is not known.

The source material was PBMCs. This TCR came from a woman in her late teens or twenties in good health and CMV-seronegative. This chain links TRBV2 with TRBJ2-3, with 8 bases identical to TRBD2. CDR3 residues: CASSRSPGGTDTQYF. The DNA for the CDR3 is TGTGCCAGCAGTAGGAGCCCGGGGGGGACAGATACGCAGTATTTT.